This entry concerns a single TCR beta chain. Antigen unknown. This entry is derived from a study of T cell responses to AZD1222 COVID-19 vaccine. Study-wide findings and caveats: Clonal diversity may have been underestimated, and the donors were mostly white British, with more females than males. A reported finding is that nearly half of spike-specific TCRs target unmutated variant regions.

Sequencing was performed with immunoSEQ multiplex PCR; in TCRdb, only in-frame clones are kept and a portion is missing. The top ten clones hold approximately 8% of a sample with about 110,000 clones, less than 95% of them seen once. The germline V and J ends were trimmed by 6 bases and 1 base, with 9 bases remaining between them. The CDR3 loop spans 13 amino acids. Germline V gene sequence: CDR1 WNHNN, CDR2 SYGVQD (reference sequence). The chain is built from TRBV10-1 and TRBJ1-1; D remains ambiguous. This clonotype originated in an adult in good health. The material was peripheral blood, obtained on day 0 of AZD1222 vaccination. The CDR3 spells CASSPDKNTEAFF. CDR3 in DNA: TGCGCCAGCAGCCCTGACAAGAACACTGAAGCTTTCTTT.